A selection of T cell receptor beta chains follows, all from one sample in a study of shared clonotypes between healthy human individuals. TCRdb's table, derived via immunoSEQ multiplex PCR, lists solely in-frame clones and lacks some. Of some 2 million clones in the sample, about 95% were seen once. The source material was naive CD8+ T cells sorted from blood. Receptors originate from a man between 18 and 35 years old in good health. Each CDR3 is given with its conserved first and last residue. D genes are given only for firm matches. Where a row states a size, it is once, few, many or the class of an expanded clone; other rows omit it.

TRBV28	.	TRBJ2-7	.	TGTGCCAGCAGTTTTTTGGGATACGAGCAGTACTTC	CASSFLGYEQYF
TRBV6-9	.	TRBJ2-5	.	TGTGCCAGTTTCGAGGGTTGGGAGACCCAGTACTTC	CASFEGWETQYF
TRBV7-6	.	TRBJ1-1	.	TGTGCCAGCAGCTTATCCCCGAACGGTCGCACTGAAGCTTTCTTT	CASSLSPNGRTEAFF
TRBV27	.	TRBJ1-1	once	TGTGCCAGCAGTTGGAGCCTGAACACTGAAGCTTTCTTT	CASSWSLNTEAFF
TRBV10-3	TRBD1	TRBJ2-5	.	TGTGCCATCAGTGAGAACGGAACAGGGGGGAGGGAGACCCAGTACTTC	CAISENGTGGRETQYF
TRBV23-1	.	TRBJ2-2	.	TGCGCCAGCAGTCACGCCGAAAAATCCTCATCACCGGGACACGGAGACGGGGGCACCGGGGAGCTGTTTTTT	CASSHAEKSSSPGHGDGGTGELFF
TRBV5-1	TRBD2	TRBJ2-1	.	TGCGCCAGCAGCCTTCTAGCGGACCCCTTGAGCGATGAGCAGTTCTTC	CASSLLADPLSDEQFF
TRBV5-8	.	TRBJ2-7	.	TGTGCCAGCAGTTTCGGCGAGGCGACCTACGAGCAGTACTTC	CASSFGEATYEQYF
TRBV12-5	.	TRBJ1-5	few	TGTGCTAGTGGTTTGCCGATCTCCAGGGAGCCCCAGCATTTT	CASGLPISREPQHF
TRBV19	.	TRBJ2-7	few	TGTGCCAGTAGTGGACGACAGGACTCCTACGAGCAGTACTTC	CASSGRQDSYEQYF
TRBV20-1	.	TRBJ2-7	.	TGCGGTGCCCGGGACGGCTACGAGCAGTACTTC	CGARDGYEQYF
TRBV5-4	.	TRBJ2-2	.	TGTGCCAGCAGCCCCCTATACGACAGCCGAGGTCCAGGGAACGGGGAGCTGTTTTTT	CASSPLYDSRGPGNGELFF
TRBV19	.	TRBJ2-1	.	TGTGCCAGTAGTCTCCTGGGTGGATCAGAGATACTAGCTCAGGGTGAGCAGTTCTTC	CASSLLGGSEILAQGEQFF
TRBV4-1	.	TRBJ2-1	.	TGCGCCAGCAGCCTCACCACCGGGGAGGCGCAGTTCTTC	CASSLTTGEAQFF
TRBV4-1	TRBD1	TRBJ2-1	.	TGCGCCAGCAGCCCAAGACAGGGTCTGGATGAGCAGTTCTTC	CASSPRQGLDEQFF